The source of this T cell receptor (beta chain) is a study of blood T cell repertoires in COVID-19. The wider study: Some COVID-19 samples were acute and others convalescent; all came from the United States, Italy and Spain.

The CDR3 spans 11 residues. V shed 6 bases and J shed 3 bases, with 9 bases lying between them. Looked up from germline, CDR1 is SQVTM and CDR2 is ANQGSEA. The method was immunoSEQ multiplex PCR; TCRdb's version includes in-frame clones alone and lacks a portion of them. The data contain some 360,000 clones, about 92% of them seen just once; the ten biggest clones take up 3% to 4.5%. This clone appeared a single time. The chain employs TRBV29-1 and TRBJ2-7; D is ambiguous. The sample comprised peripheral blood. The TCR was taken from a woman aged 55 to 70 with COVID-19, enrolled during active disease. CDR3 protein: CSVNFYYEQYF. The CDR3 nucleotides read TGCAGCGTCAATTTCTACTACGAGCAGTACTTC.